This T cell receptor beta chain derives from a study of cytomegalovirus exposure and HLA in healthy donors. Overall study results and limits: A missense DCLRE1C variant was associated with V- and J-gene trimming of TCR beta chains in a later analysis, and an independent cohort replicated the association.

With regard to this clone: Its antigen is currently unknown.

The PCR made use of 60 Vbeta and 13 Jbeta primers. Libraries were prepared by immunoSEQ multiplex PCR; TCRdb keeps only in-frame clonotypes and omits some of them. Altogether 160,000 or so clones are present, roughly 82% being singletons, with the ten largest covering under 8%. V lost 3 bases to trimming and J lost 5 bases, with 10 bases between them. The germline gives CDR1 LNHDA, CDR2 SQIVND (reference sequence). This CDR3 comprises 13 residues. The sequencing sample was made of PBMCs. The V and J genes are TRBV19 and TRBJ1-2; D is ambiguous. This TCR was sampled from a man over 45 in good health and CMV-seropositive. Here the CDR3 reads CASSIEPLYGYTF. Here the CDR3 DNA reads TGTGCCAGTAGTATTGAGCCGTTGTATGGCTACACCTTC.